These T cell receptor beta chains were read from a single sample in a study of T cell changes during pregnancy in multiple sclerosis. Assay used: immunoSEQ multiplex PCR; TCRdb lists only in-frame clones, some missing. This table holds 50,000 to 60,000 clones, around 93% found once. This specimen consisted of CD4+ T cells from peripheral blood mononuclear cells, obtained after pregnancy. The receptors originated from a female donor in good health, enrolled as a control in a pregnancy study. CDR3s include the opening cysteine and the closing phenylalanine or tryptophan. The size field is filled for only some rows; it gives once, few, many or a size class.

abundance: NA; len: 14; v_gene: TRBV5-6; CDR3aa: CASSPAGGHYEQYF
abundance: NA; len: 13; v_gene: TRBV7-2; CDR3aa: CASRRTGSYEQYF
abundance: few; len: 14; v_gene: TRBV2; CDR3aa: CASGLQHLNQPQHF
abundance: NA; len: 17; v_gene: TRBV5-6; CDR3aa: CASSLIVQRGPTDTQYF
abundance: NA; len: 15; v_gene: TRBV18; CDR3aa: CASSPTGTGVYEQYF
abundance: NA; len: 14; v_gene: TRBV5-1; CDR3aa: CASSPDSTNYGYTF
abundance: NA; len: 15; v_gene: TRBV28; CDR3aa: CASSLTSGGQETQYF
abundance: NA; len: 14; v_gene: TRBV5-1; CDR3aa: CASSPAEAIEKLFF
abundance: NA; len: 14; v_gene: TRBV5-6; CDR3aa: CASKEGASLYEQYF
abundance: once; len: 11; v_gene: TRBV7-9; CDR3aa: CASSARYEQYF
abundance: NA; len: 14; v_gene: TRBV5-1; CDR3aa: CASSFGREKETQYF
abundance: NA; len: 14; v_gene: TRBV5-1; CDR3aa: CASCFTGGSTEAFF
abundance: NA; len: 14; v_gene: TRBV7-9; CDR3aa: CASPSGGPSGELFF
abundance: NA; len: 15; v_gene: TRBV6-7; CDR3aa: CASSWGRGIYNEQFF
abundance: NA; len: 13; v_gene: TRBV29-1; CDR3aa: CSVESGRGETQYF
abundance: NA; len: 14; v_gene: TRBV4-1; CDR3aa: CASSRGTETGELFF
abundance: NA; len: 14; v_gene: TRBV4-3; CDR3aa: CASSQEGPTDTQYF
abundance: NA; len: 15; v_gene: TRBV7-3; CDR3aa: CASSSLAGSDNEQFF
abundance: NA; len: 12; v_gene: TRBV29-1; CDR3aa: CSVDGQADTQYF
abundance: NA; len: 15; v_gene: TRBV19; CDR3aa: CASSGLQGRYTEAFF
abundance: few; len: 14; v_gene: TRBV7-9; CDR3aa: CASSLGQSNTEAFF
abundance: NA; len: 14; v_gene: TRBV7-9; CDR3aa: CASTWTGDNSPLHF
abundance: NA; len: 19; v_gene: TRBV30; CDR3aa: CAWSVLGLAGGRNTGELFF
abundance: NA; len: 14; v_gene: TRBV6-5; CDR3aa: CASSIAISSYEQYF
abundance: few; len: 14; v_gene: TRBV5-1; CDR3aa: CASSPSTQYTEAFF
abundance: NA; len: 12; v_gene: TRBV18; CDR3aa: CASSPTGDEQFF
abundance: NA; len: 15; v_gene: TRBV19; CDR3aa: CASILNARVDGELFF
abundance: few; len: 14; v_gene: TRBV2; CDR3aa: CASSGQGSGQPQHF
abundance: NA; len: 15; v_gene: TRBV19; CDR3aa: CASTYPTGMREKLFF
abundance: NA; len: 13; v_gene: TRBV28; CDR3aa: CASSFGAGNTIYF
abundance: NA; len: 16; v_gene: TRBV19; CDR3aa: CASSIRDFSGANVLTF
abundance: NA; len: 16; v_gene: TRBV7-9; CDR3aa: CASSSTAGGATDTQYF
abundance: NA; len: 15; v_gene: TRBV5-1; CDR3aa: CASSLSEPGTDTQYF
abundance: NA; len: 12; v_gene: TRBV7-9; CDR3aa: CASSPGTGVPYF
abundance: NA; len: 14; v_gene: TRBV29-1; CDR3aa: CSAPGLANTDTQYF
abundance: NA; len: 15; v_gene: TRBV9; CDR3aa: CASRQGDSSYNEQFF
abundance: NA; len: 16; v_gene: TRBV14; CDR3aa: CASSQDLLRTGIGYTF
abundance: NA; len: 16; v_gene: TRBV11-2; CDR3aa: CASSLVHRDRGNTIYF
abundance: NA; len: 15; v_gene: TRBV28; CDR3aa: CASSGASLNTGELFF
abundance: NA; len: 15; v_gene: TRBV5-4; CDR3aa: CASSFLAGAGDEQFF
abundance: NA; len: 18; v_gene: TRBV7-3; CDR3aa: CASSPQTSGGAFSYEQYF
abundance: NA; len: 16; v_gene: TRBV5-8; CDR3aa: CASSPGQGRHTGELFF
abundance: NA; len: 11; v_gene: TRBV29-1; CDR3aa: CSVATGAGYTF
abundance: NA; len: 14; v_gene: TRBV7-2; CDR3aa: CASSLTGGGNTIYF
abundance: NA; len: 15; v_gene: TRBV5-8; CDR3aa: CASSLGTTNTGELFF
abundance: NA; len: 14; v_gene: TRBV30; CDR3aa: CASSWDRPRGGYTF
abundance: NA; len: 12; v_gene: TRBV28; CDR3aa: CASSSREQPQHF
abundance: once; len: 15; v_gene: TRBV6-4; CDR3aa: CASAPAGGPTDTQYF
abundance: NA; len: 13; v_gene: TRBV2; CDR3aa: CASNTGAREKLFF
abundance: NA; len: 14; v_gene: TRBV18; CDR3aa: CASSPDRKGSPLHF
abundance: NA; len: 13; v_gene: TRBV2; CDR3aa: CASSQQTNTEAFF
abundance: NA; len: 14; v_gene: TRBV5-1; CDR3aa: CASHSGGIPYEQYF
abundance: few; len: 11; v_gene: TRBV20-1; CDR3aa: CSARTGWAQHF
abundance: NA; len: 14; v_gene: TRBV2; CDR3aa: CASISGGNTGELFF
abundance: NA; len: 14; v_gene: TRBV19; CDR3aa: CASSIGGGTGELFF